Presented here are 11 T cell receptor beta chains from one specimen sequenced in a study of cytomegalovirus exposure and HLA in healthy donors. Method: immunoSEQ multiplex PCR; TCRdb's copy keeps in-frame clones and lacks some. The table lists hundreds of thousands of clones, approximately 87% of them singletons, with around 5.6% in the top ten. The specimen sequenced was PBMCs. Source of these receptors: a woman between 18 and 29 years old in good health and CMV-seronegative.

The gene calls are TRBV5-1 and TRBJ2-1; 11 nucleotides align to TRBD2. This CDR3 has 16 amino acids. From germline, CDR1 is SGHRS and CDR2 YFSETQ. With V trimmed by 4 bases and J by 3 bases, 6 bases remained unmatched. CDR3 DNA: TGCGCCAGCAGCCCTTTGCTAGCGGGGGGCTACAATGAGCAGTTCTTC. Translating it yields CASSPLLAGGYNEQFF.

This clone was seen more than once but under ten times. The J gene is TRBJ1-3, the V gene TRBV5-4, with a possible D match to TRBD1 (5 bases). The CDR3 spans 13 residues. CDR1 and CDR2 (germline): SGHNT, YYREEE (reference sequence). The ends were cut back, 4 bases at V and 7 bases at J, with 12 bases in the middle. The CDR3, as DNA: TGTGCCAGCAGCCCTTCATGGGGGAACACCATATATTTT. This encodes CASSPSWGNTIYF.

Comments on this clone: Other DNA sequences of this sample code for an identical CDR3. The chain joins TRBV5-1 to TRBJ2-5, with 7 bases that match TRBD1. V dropped 1 base and J dropped 3; count of bases not matched to a gene: 0. The germline V gene has CDR1 SGHRS and CDR2 YFSETQ. CDR3 length: 13 amino acids. The CDR3 spells CASSLQGEETQYF. As DNA, the CDR3 is TGCGCCAGCAGCTTGCAGGGGGAAGAGACCCAGTACTTC. The full variable domain, completed using reference TRBV5-1 and TRBJ2-5, is KAGVTQTPRYLIKTRGQQVTLSCSPISGHRSVSWYQQTPGQGLQFLFEYFSETQRNKGNFPGRFSGRQFSNSRSEMNVSTLELGDSALYLCASSLQGEETQYFGPGTRLLVL.

The V gene is TRBV30, the J gene TRBJ1-1; D call uncertain. CDR1 GTSNPN and CDR2 SVGIG come from the germline V gene (reference sequence). The CDR3 has 12 residues. Trimming shortened V by 4 bases and J by 0 bases, and 6 bases separated the two germline ends. CDR3 DNA: TGTGCCTGGAACGTGGTGAACACTGAAGCTTTCTTT. Translating it yields CAWNVVNTEAFF. Full variable domain (missing parts from reference TRBV30 and TRBJ1-1): SQTIHQWPATLVQPVGSPLSLECTVEGTSNPNLYWYRQAAGRGLQLLFYSVGIGQISSEVPQNLSASRPQDRQFILSSKKLLLSDSGFYLCAWNVVNTEAFFGQGTRLTVV.

V usage is TRBV5-1 and J usage is TRBJ1-2; D gene uncertain. The CDR3 is made up of 13 amino acids. V lost 0 bases and J lost 3, with 6 bases in between. Germline CDR1 SGHRS, CDR2 YFSETQ. The DNA of the CDR3 is TGCGCCAGCAGCTTGGACAGCGACTATGGCTACACCTTC. Translated: CASSLDSDYGYTF.

This sequence joins TRBV30 and TRBJ1-2, with TRBD1 as a possible D gene (5 bases). The CDR3 covers 14 residues. The ends were cut back, 0 bases at V and 4 bases at J, with 12 bases in the middle. Germline assignment: CDR1 GTSNPN and CDR2 SVGIG (reference sequence). This chain's CDR3 is CAWSVPGRGYGYTF. CDR3 nucleotide sequence: TGTGCCTGGAGTGTACCGGGGCGGGGCTATGGCTACACCTTC. The full variable domain, in which reference TRBV30 and TRBJ1-2 provide the parts outside the CDR3, is SQTIHQWPATLVQPVGSPLSLECTVEGTSNPNLYWYRQAAGRGLQLLFYSVGIGQISSEVPQNLSASRPQDRQFILSSKKLLLSDSGFYLCAWSVPGRGYGYTFGSGTRLTVV.

V and J are TRBV7-7 and TRBJ1-1; no firm D call. The germline gives CDR1 SSHAT, CDR2 FNYEAQ (reference sequence). The V gene lost 6 bases and the J gene lost 4 bases, with 12 bases spanning the gap. The CDR3 is 13 amino acids. The DNA for the CDR3 is TGTGCCAGCAGTCAATCGAGCGGCACTGAAGCTTTCTTT. This gives the protein CASSQSSGTEAFF. The variable domain in full, with the rest retrieved from reference TRBV7-7 and TRBJ1-1, is GAGVSQSPRYKVTKRGQDVTLRCDPISSHATLYWYQQALGQGPEFLTYFNYEAQPDKSGLPSDRFSAERPEGSISTLTIQRTEQRDSAMYRCASSQSSGTEAFFGQGTRLTVV.

The chain has TRBV5-1 and TRBJ1-1; D is undetermined. Germline CDR1 is SGHRS and CDR2 is YFSETQ. V was clipped by 4 bases and J by 1 base, with 14 bases between them. This CDR3 comprises 15 residues. CDR3: CASSRGNGRNTEAFF. The CDR3 coding sequence is TGCGCCAGCAGCCGGGGAAACGGACGGAACACTGAAGCTTTCTTT.

The J gene is TRBJ2-3, the V gene TRBV7-3; TRBD2 aligns across 10 bases. Germline assignment: CDR1 SGHTA and CDR2 FQGTGA. The CDR3 is 17 residues long. V lost 1 base and J lost 2; bases outside the gene matches: 6. This chain's CDR3 is CASSLSRTSGNTDTQYF. CDR3 coding DNA: TGTGCCAGCAGCTTAAGCAGGACTAGCGGAAACACAGATACGCAGTATTTT.

The CDR3, as DNA: TGTGCCAGCAGCCCGACAGGAAACACCATATATTTT. Amino acids: CASSPTGNTIYF. The V gene is TRBV4-2, the J gene TRBJ1-3, with unresolved D. CDR3 length: 12 amino acids. V lost 4 bases and J lost 4, with 5 bases in between. Germline V lookup: CDR1 LGHNA, CDR2 YNFKEQ.

The chain joins TRBV19 to TRBJ2-1; D is tentatively TRBD1 or TRBD2 (5 bases each). Deletions cut 7 bases from V and 0 bases from J, with 10 bases between. Germline CDR1 and CDR2: LNHDA and SQIVND (reference sequence). The CDR3 is 14 amino acids. CDR3 amino acids: CASINGGSYNEQFF. The CDR3 DNA is TGTGCCAGTATCAATGGGGGCTCCTACAATGAGCAGTTCTTC.